This TCR beta chain was obtained from a study of cytomegalovirus exposure and HLA in healthy donors. Looking at the study overall: The Caucasian-associated ancestry cluster contained 81% of the approximately 430 genotyped donors. Whole-study findings and limits: Accounts indicate the classifier identified cytomegalovirus status with strong specificity and sensitivity.

The germline V gene encodes CDR1 LNHDA and CDR2 SQIVND (reference sequence). This CDR3 comprises 12 residues. Trimming removed 6 bases at V and 4 bases at J, with 9 bases between. Regarding this clone: The antigen is not known.

The PCR had 60 Vbeta and 13 Jbeta primers. Generated by immunoSEQ multiplex PCR, the TCRdb table keeps only in-frame clones and is missing some. Of about 130,000 clones listed, around 73% are singletons. The chain couples TRBV19 to TRBJ1-1, with D perhaps TRBD1 (6 bases). The sequence came from a female donor in good health and CMV-seronegative. Sequenced: PBMCs. CDR3 DNA: TGTGCCAGTAGGAAACAGGGCACTGAAGCTTTCTTT. Translated: CASRKQGTEAFF.